This TCR beta chain emerged from a study of shared clonotypes between healthy human individuals. Data came from immunoSEQ multiplex PCR; TCRdb stores just in-frame clones and leaves some out. Found here are millions of clones, just over 90% of them singletons; the top ten hold roughly 0.14%. The CDR3 consists of 14 residues. The receptor was isolated from a young man in good health. Material: naive CD4+ T cells sorted from blood. As to subset: CD45RA+ positively selected. The chain employs TRBV21-1 and TRBJ1-6. TRBV21-1 is described as a pseudogene. The CDR3 loop reads CASTGRNYNSPLHF. In DNA form, the CDR3 reads TGTGCCAGCACTGGTAGGAACTATAATTCACCCCTCCACTTT.